These 32 T cell receptor beta chains came from one sample sequenced in a study of cytomegalovirus exposure and HLA in healthy donors. This PCR relied on a set of 60 Vbeta primers and 13 Jbeta primers. The method was immunoSEQ multiplex PCR; TCRdb's version includes in-frame clones alone and lacks a portion of them. Among 250,000 to 350,000 clones, 70% to 90% were seen once, and the ten largest hold roughly 4%. The material sequenced was PBMCs. These receptors all stem from a man aged 35 to 55 in good health and CMV-seropositive.

A single count supports this clone. This chain links TRBV5-1 with TRBJ1-2; 12 bases fit TRBD1. Unmatched junction bases numbered 8, after V lost 4 bases and J lost 7 bases. Germline V gene lookup returns CDR1 SGHRS and CDR2 YFSETQ. This CDR3 has 15 residues. The CDR3 bases are TGCGCCAGCAGCGCCTCCGGGACAGGGGGCACTGGCTACACCTTC. Residues: CASSASGTGGTGYTF.

The chain employs TRBV7-8 and TRBJ2-2, with 13 bases lining up with TRBD2. Germline trimming cut 5 bases from V and 7 bases from J; bases unmatched to any gene: 10. Per germline, CDR1 SGHVS and CDR2 FQNEAQ. The CDR3 contains 17 residues. CDR3 bases: TGTGCCAGCAGCCCGACCCCCGGACTAGCGGGAGTCGGGGAGCTGTTTTTT. Its protein is CASSPTPGLAGVGELFF.

This clone was found a few times. The rearrangement joins TRBV4-3 to TRBJ1-5; D may be TRBD1 (5 bases). The CDR3 consists of 15 residues. V lost 0 bases and J lost 2, with 8 bases in between. Germline V lookup: CDR1 LGHNA, CDR2 YSLEER. CDR3 protein: CASSQDSRGNQPQHF. In DNA, the CDR3 is TGCGCCAGCAGCCAAGATAGCAGGGGCAATCAGCCCCAGCATTTT.

This chain joins TRBV5-4 and TRBJ1-2; the match to TRBD1 covers 7 bases. V was pared by 3 bases and J by 2 bases, with 7 bases of the junction left unmatched. This CDR3 comprises 15 residues. The germline gives CDR1 SGHNT, CDR2 YYREEE (reference sequence). DNA for the CDR3: TGTGCCAGCAGCTCCCCCGGGACAGTGAACTATGGCTACACCTTC. It yields the protein CASSSPGTVNYGYTF.

The chain carries TRBV13 and TRBJ2-7; 11 nucleotides match TRBD1. Germline CDR1 PRHDT, CDR2 FYEKMQ (reference sequence). V gave up 4 bases and J gave up 7 bases; unmatched junction bases: 9. The CDR3 length is 15 residues. The CDR3 here is CASSSTGQGVTEQYF. CDR3 bases: TGTGCCAGCAGCTCCACGGGACAGGGGGTAACGGAGCAGTACTTC.

Written as DNA, the CDR3 is TGTGCCAGCTCACCACGAGTAGGGGACACTGAAGCTTTCTTT. It encodes CASSPRVGDTEAFF. The J gene is TRBJ1-1, the V gene TRBV18; D perhaps matches TRBD1 (5 bases). The CDR3 spans 14 residues. The germline V gene has CDR1 KGHSH and CDR2 LQKENI. The germline V and J ends were trimmed by 1 base and 3 bases, with 9 bases remaining between them.

V usage is TRBV6-5 and J usage is TRBJ1-5; D ambiguous. CDR1 is MNHEY, CDR2 SVGAGI, per germline. V was cut by 2 bases and J by 2 bases, with 10 bases left in between. The CDR3 length is 15 residues. CDR3 protein: CASSYRVGGNQPQHF. DNA of the CDR3: TGTGCCAGCAGTTACAGAGTCGGGGGCAATCAGCCCCAGCATTTT.

The chain recombines TRBV19 with TRBJ1-5; weak D call: TRBD1 (6 bases). CDR1 LNHDA and CDR2 SQIVND come from the germline V gene (reference sequence). The CDR3 covers 16 residues. Between the trimmed V and J ends, which lost 6 bases and 0 bases, there was a span of 15 bases. The CDR3 here is CASRDWGRNSNQPQHF. The CDR3 DNA reads TGTGCCAGTAGGGATTGGGGGCGTAATAGCAATCAGCCCCAGCATTTT. The full variable domain, completed using reference TRBV19 and TRBJ1-5, is DGGITQSPKYLFRKEGQNVTLSCEQNLNHDAMYWYRQDPGQGLRLIYYSQIVNDFQKGDIAEGYSVSREKKESFPLTVTSAQKNPTAFYLCASRDWGRNSNQPQHFGDGTRLSIL.

The V and J genes are TRBV4-3 and TRBJ2-3, with D hard to call. Germline V gives CDR1 LGHNA, CDR2 YSLEER. V was shortened by 0 bases and J by 3 bases, with 10 bases between the two germline ends. This CDR3 has 15 residues. Here the CDR3 reads CASSQDPPGTDTQYF. CDR3 sequence (DNA): TGCGCCAGCAGCCAAGACCCCCCGGGTACAGATACGCAGTATTTT.

The V gene is TRBV29-1, the J gene TRBJ2-5; 8 bases are shared with TRBD1. This CDR3 is built from 16 residues. The germline gives CDR1 SQVTM, CDR2 ANQGSEA. J gave up 1 base and V 3 bases, and 10 bases lay outside the gene matches. The CDR3 loop reads CSVESGDRSFQETQYF. The CDR3 DNA follows: TGCAGCGTTGAGTCTGGGGACAGGAGTTTCCAAGAGACCCAGTACTTC.

The rearrangement uses TRBV5-1 and TRBJ2-1; 7 bases map to TRBD1. The V segment lost 3 bases and the J segment 5 bases; nucleotides outside the gene matches: 8. Germline CDR1 SGHRS, CDR2 YFSETQ. This CDR3 comprises 15 residues. CDR3 in amino acids: CASSSSGTDHNEQFF. Written as DNA, the CDR3 is TGCGCCAGCAGCTCCTCCGGGACAGACCACAATGAGCAGTTCTTC. The complete variable domain, with remaining parts taken from reference TRBV5-1 and TRBJ2-1, reads KAGVTQTPRYLIKTRGQQVTLSCSPISGHRSVSWYQQTPGQGLQFLFEYFSETQRNKGNFPGRFSGRQFSNSRSEMNVSTLELGDSALYLCASSSSGTDHNEQFFGPGTRLTVL.

Note on this clone: The germline gene is not matched at one end of the junction; a read error may be the cause. The rearrangement links TRBV7-7 to TRBJ2-1; D is perhaps TRBD2 (5 bases). The V gene's germline CDR1 is SSHAT and CDR2 FNYEAQ (reference sequence). The length of the CDR3 is 16 residues. The CDR3 loop reads CASSLGPGSSYNEQFF. The CDR3 region has the DNA TGTGCTAGCAGCTTAGGTCCGGGGAGCTCCTACAATGAGCAGTTCTTC.

This clone was found a few times. This rearrangement joins TRBV7-2 to TRBJ1-4; D call uncertain. CDR1 and CDR2 from the germline V gene are SGHTA and FQGNSA. Trimming took off 2 bases at V and 1 base at J, with 11 bases between the two ends. The CDR3 runs 16 residues. CDR3 in DNA: TGTGCCAGCAGCTTATTCCCGAGGAAAACTAATGAAAAACTGTTTTTT. It translates to CASSLFPRKTNEKLFF.

V is TRBV4-3 and J is TRBJ2-6, with no clear D. The CDR3 totals 16 residues. The germline V gene encodes CDR1 LGHNA and CDR2 YSLEER. With 0 bases removed from V and 0 bases from J, the gap between germline ends came to 6 bases. The chain's CDR3 is CASSQDSHSGANVLTF. CDR3 nucleotide sequence: TGCGCCAGCAGCCAAGATTCCCACTCTGGGGCCAACGTCCTGACTTTC.

The genes are TRBV5-6 and TRBJ1-2; 10 bases map to TRBD1. Germline V gene data show CDR1 as SGHDT and CDR2 as YYEEEE. The J segment lost 4 bases and the V segment lost 4 bases, leaving 10 bases of the junction unmatched. This CDR3 contains 16 residues. The CDR3: CASSPRSDRGFYGYTF. CDR3 sequence (DNA): TGTGCCAGCAGCCCGAGATCGGACAGGGGGTTCTATGGCTACACCTTC.

This clone has only one observation. CDR3 protein: CASSPPGRQPQHF. The CDR3 DNA sequence: TGTGCCAGCTCACCACCAGGGAGACAGCCCCAGCATTTT. The J gene is TRBJ1-5, the V gene TRBV18; D gene ambiguous. V was trimmed by 0 bases and J by 7 bases, leaving 7 bases between them. CDR3 length: 13 residues. The V gene's germline CDR1 is KGHSH and CDR2 LQKENI.

Worth noting for this clone: At one end, the junction sequence differs from germline, possibly due to a read error. This chain connects TRBV7-7 to TRBJ2-2; 7 nucleotides align to TRBD1. The CDR3 consists of 16 residues. From germline, CDR1 is SSHAT and CDR2 FNYEAQ (reference sequence). Here the CDR3 reads CASSPRQGTGTGELFF. The CDR3 nucleotides are TGTGCTAGCAGCCCACGACAGGGAACGGGCACCGGGGAGCTGTTTTTT. The full variable domain, rest sourced from reference TRBV7-7 and TRBJ2-2, is GAGVSQSPRYKVTKRGQDVTLRCDPISSHATLYWYQQALGQGPEFLTYFNYEAQPDKSGLPSDRFSAERPEGSISTLTIQRTEQRDSAMYRCASSPRQGTGTGELFFGEGSRLTVL.

This sequence joins TRBV6-5 and TRBJ2-7, with a possible D match to TRBD1 (6 bases). From germline, CDR1 is MNHEY and CDR2 SVGAGI. The V gene lost 3 bases and the J gene lost 2 bases, with 11 bases spanning the gap. This CDR3 has 14 residues. The CDR3 DNA reads as TGTGCCAGCAGTTATGGGCAGGGGCCCTACGAGCAGTACTTC. It codes for CASSYGQGPYEQYF.

The chain employs TRBV6-5 and TRBJ2-3, with 8 bases lining up with TRBD1. This CDR3 has 16 amino acids. Looked up from germline, CDR1 is MNHEY and CDR2 is SVGAGI. Trimming took 1 base from V and 2 from J; bases not matched to a gene: 5. CDR3 DNA sequence: TGTGCCAGCAGTTACTACGGGACAGGCTACACAGATACGCAGTATTTT. This gives the protein CASSYYGTGYTDTQYF.

V is TRBV5-6 and J is TRBJ2-7; no reliable D call. CDR1 and CDR2 from the germline V gene are SGHDT and YYEEEE. CDR3 size: 13 residues. Between the trimmed V and J ends, which lost 0 bases and 2 bases, there was a span of 6 bases. The CDR3 coding sequence is TGTGCCAGCAGCTTGGGGCTCCCCTACGAGCAGTACTTC. Protein: CASSLGLPYEQYF.

The rearrangement uses TRBV11-2 and TRBJ1-3; no clear D gene. The CDR3 has 14 amino acids. Trimming stripped 0 bases from V and 4 bases from J, with 7 bases between. The germline V gene has CDR1 SGHAT and CDR2 FQNNGV. The CDR3 is CASSLDFRGNTIYF. CDR3 DNA sequence: TGTGCCAGCAGCTTAGATTTCCGGGGAAACACCATATATTTT.

The chain couples TRBV27 to TRBJ1-2, with a possible D match to TRBD1 (5 bases). V dropped 4 bases and J dropped 1 base, with 10 bases sitting between them. Germline CDR1 reads MNHEY; CDR2 reads SMNVEV (reference sequence). The CDR3 runs 14 residues. The CDR3 coding sequence is TGTGCCAGCAGTTCCGACAGACTTAACTATGGCTACACCTTC. This encodes CASSSDRLNYGYTF.

V gene TRBV30 combines with J gene TRBJ1-2; the D gene is possibly TRBD1 (5 bases). The V end was cut by 0 bases, the J end by 7 bases, with 21 bases between. This CDR3 region has 16 residues. CDR1 GTSNPN and CDR2 SVGIG come from the germline V gene (reference sequence). In nucleotides, the CDR3 is TGTGCCTGGAGTGTAAGCCCAAAAGGGGCGCGTACTGGCTACACCTTC. Protein sequence: CAWSVSPKGARTGYTF.

This clone was picked up one time. This CDR3 reads CASSLAGQGNTIYF. CDR3 coding DNA: TGTGCCAGCAGCTTAGCGGGACAGGGAAACACCATATATTTT. V and J are TRBV7-6 and TRBJ1-3; TRBD1 matches 7 bases. With 0 bases clipped from V and 4 bases from J, the junction kept 0 bases outside the gene matches. Germline V lookup: CDR1 SGHVS, CDR2 FNYEAQ. This CDR3 spans 14 amino acids.

The chain couples TRBV5-4 to TRBJ1-1; a weak D match, TRBD1 (5 bases). V was shortened by 4 bases and J by 5 bases, with 18 bases between the two germline ends. CDR3 length equals 15 residues. CDR1 and CDR2 from the germline V gene are SGHNT and YYREEE (reference sequence). CDR3 bases: TGTGCCAGCAGCCCACTCGGGGGGGGTTGGACTGAAGCTTTCTTT. It specifies CASSPLGGGWTEAFF.

This clone was counted between two and nine times. The chain carries TRBV5-1 and TRBJ1-1; maybe TRBD1 (5 bases). Germline assignment: CDR1 SGHRS and CDR2 YFSETQ. The CDR3 length is 14 residues. Trimming shortened V by 3 bases and J by 4 bases, and 13 bases separated the two germline ends. CDR3 residues: CASSSTSRATEAFF. In DNA, the CDR3 is TGCGCCAGCAGCTCGACCAGCAGGGCCACTGAAGCTTTCTTT.

The chain links TRBV28 to TRBJ2-7; 8 bases agree with TRBD2. V was pared by 3 bases and J by 4 bases, with 14 bases of the junction left unmatched. Per the germline V gene, CDR1 is MDHEN and CDR2 is SYDVKM. This CDR3 spans 17 amino acids. CDR3 sequence: CASSLITSGDKLYEQYF. CDR3 sequence (DNA): TGTGCCAGCAGTTTGATAACTAGCGGAGATAAACTTTACGAGCAGTACTTC.

This chain uses TRBV28 with TRBJ2-7, with 7 nucleotides matching TRBD2. This CDR3 region has 17 residues. CDR1 is MDHEN and CDR2 is SYDVKM in the germline V gene. The trim removed 8 bases at V and 6 bases at J, leaving 22 bases unmatched. CDR3 bases: TGTGCCAGCCGGGGACGTGTAGCGGGTACGCCTTCTCTCGAGCAGTACTTC. Amino acids: CASRGRVAGTPSLEQYF. Variable domain in full (rest from reference TRBV28 and TRBJ2-7): DVKVTQSSRYLVKRTGEKVFLECVQDMDHENMFWYRQDPGLGLRLIYFSYDVKMKEKGDIPEGYSVSREKKERFSLILESASTNQTSMYLCASRGRVAGTPSLEQYFGPGTRLTVT.

Here the CDR3 reads CASSPMSGRSGEQYF. DNA of the CDR3: TGTGCCAGCTCACCAATGAGCGGGAGGTCGGGCGAGCAGTACTTC. The chain carries TRBV18 and TRBJ2-7; 9 bases are shared with TRBD2. The V and J ends lost 2 bases and 6 bases, in that order; junction bases with no gene match: 8. Germline assignment: CDR1 KGHSH and CDR2 LQKENI. There are 15 residues in the CDR3.

The chain has TRBV29-1 and TRBJ2-5; tentatively, D is TRBD1 (5 bases). The J call could be wrong; TRBJ2-7 is a better fit for the DNA end. Germline loops: CDR1 SQVTM, CDR2 ANQGSEA. There are 12 residues in the CDR3. CDR3 sequence: CSVLDKSYEQYF. DNA for the CDR3: TGCAGCGTTTTGGACAAGTCCTACGAGCAGTACTTC.

The CDR3 sequence is CASRDPGTYYNEQFF. CDR3 nucleotide sequence: TGTGCCAGCAGGGATCCCGGGACTTACTACAATGAGCAGTTCTTC. The rearrangement joins TRBV11-2 to TRBJ2-1; weak D call: TRBD2 (6 bases). The CDR3 is 15 amino acids. The ends were cut back, 6 bases at V and 3 bases at J, with 15 bases in the middle. CDR1 is SGHAT and CDR2 is FQNNGV in the germline V gene. Filled out from reference TRBV11-2 and TRBJ2-1, the complete variable domain reads EAGVAQSPRYKIIEKRQSVAFWCNPISGHATLYWYQQILGQGPKLLIQFQNNGVVDDSQLPKDRFSAERLKGVDSTLKIQPAKLEDSAVYLCASRDPGTYYNEQFFGPGTRLTVL.

This clone was found once. This chain connects TRBV4-1 to TRBJ2-7; 7 nucleotides agree with TRBD1. The junction had 10 bases not matched to a gene; V was cut back by 4 bases and J by 1 base. This CDR3 has 16 amino acids. Germline V CDR1 and CDR2: MGHRA, YSYEKL. The CDR3 nucleotides are TGCGCCAGCAGCCCCAACACAGGGACAGCGTCCTACGAGCAGTACTTC. The encoded protein is CASSPNTGTASYEQYF.